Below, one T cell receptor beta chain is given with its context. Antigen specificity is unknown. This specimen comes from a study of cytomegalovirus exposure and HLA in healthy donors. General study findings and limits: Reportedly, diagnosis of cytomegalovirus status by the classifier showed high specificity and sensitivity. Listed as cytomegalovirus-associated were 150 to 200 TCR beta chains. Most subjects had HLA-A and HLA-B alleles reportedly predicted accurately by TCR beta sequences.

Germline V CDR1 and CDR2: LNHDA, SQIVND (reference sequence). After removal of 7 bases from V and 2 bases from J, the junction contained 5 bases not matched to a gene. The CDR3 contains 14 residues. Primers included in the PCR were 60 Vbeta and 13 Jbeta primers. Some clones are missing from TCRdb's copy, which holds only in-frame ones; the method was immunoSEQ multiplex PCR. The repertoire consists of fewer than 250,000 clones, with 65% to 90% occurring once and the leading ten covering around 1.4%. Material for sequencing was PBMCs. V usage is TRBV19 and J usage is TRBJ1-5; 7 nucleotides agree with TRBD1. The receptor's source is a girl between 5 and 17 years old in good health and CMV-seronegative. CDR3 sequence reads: CASKTGTGNQPQHF. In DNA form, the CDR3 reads TGTGCCAGTAAGACCGGGACAGGCAATCAGCCCCAGCATTTT.